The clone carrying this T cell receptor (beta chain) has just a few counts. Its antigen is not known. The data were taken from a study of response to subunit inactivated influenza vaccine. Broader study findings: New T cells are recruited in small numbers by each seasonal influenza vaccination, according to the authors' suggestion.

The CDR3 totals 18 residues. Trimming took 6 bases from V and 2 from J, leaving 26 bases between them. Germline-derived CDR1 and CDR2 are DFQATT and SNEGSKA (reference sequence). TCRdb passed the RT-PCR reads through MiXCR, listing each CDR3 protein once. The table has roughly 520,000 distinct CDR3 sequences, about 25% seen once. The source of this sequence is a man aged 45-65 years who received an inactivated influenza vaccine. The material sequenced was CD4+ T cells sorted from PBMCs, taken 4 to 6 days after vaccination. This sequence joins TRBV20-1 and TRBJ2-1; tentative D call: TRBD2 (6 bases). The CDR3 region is CSAPKTRLAPGAYNEQFF. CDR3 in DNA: TGCAGTGCCCCGAAGACTAGATTGGCCCCTGGGGCCTACAATGAGCAGTTCTTC.